This TCR beta chain is from a study of blood T cell repertoires in COVID-19. Overall study context: In each case, the material was cDNA or gDNA derived from T cells, B-cell-depleted T cells, or PBMCs.

CDR3 length: 13 amino acids. Germline-derived CDR1 and CDR2 are MNHNS and SASEGT. The germline V and J ends were trimmed by 1 base and 4 bases, with 5 bases remaining between them. Sequencing was performed with immunoSEQ multiplex PCR; in TCRdb, only in-frame clones are kept and a portion is missing. The table shows about 270,000 clones, with around 91% occurring only once. In this sample, this clone turned up once. The V gene is TRBV6-1, the J gene TRBJ1-3; no clear D. The receptor was derived from a woman aged 18-35 years who had recovered from COVID-19. The source material was PBMCs or T cells enriched from blood (not recorded which). The CDR3 loop is CASSEVQGNTIYF. DNA of the CDR3: TGTGCCAGCAGTGAAGTACAAGGAAACACCATATATTTT.